This T cell receptor (beta chain) was sequenced during a study of T cells after yellow fever vaccination. Overall study findings and caveats: After the booster, over 95% of CD4 and about nine tenths of CD8 primary-response clones were re-detected. Though weaker, the secondary response peaked faster, on day 5 versus 15.

CDR1 is DFQATT and CDR2 is SNEGSKA in the germline V gene (reference sequence). This CDR3 comprises 17 residues. With 3 bases removed from V and 1 base from J, the gap between germline ends came to 21 bases. This clonotype was counted many times. The antigen remains unidentified. Template-switching 5'RACE yielded the TCR cDNA; a universal primer site and UMIs were added in the process. TCRdb reprocessed the 5' RACE reads with MiXCR, giving one entry per CDR3 protein. The sample holds hundreds of thousands of distinct CDR3 sequences; 4.1% are singletons and the top ten take 20% to 25%. The clonotype comes from a young man who received the YFV17D yellow fever vaccine. The chain links TRBV20-1 to TRBJ1-2, with TRBD1 as a possible D gene (5 bases). The sample consisted of PBMCs, taken 5 days after the yellow fever booster vaccination. CDR3 nucleotide sequence: TGCAGTGCTAGGGCCCCTACCGGGACGTCGGGTAACTATGGCTACACCTTC. Its translation: CSARAPTGTSGNYGYTF.